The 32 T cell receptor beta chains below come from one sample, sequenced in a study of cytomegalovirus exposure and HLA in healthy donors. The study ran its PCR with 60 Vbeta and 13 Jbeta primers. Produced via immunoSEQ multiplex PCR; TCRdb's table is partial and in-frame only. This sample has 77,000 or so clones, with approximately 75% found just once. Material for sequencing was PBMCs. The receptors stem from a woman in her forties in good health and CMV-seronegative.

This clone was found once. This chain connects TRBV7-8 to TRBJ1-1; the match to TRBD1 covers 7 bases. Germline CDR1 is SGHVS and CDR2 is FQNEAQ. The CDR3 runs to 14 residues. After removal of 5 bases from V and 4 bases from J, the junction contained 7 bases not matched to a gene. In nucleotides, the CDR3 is TGTGCCAGCAGCCTACAGGGGTTTGGCACTGAAGCTTTCTTT. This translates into CASSLQGFGTEAFF.

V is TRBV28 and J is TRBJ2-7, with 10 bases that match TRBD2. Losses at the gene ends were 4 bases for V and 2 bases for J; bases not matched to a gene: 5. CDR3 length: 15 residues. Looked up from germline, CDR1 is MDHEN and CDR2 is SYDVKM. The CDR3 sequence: CASSYSGGPTYEQYF. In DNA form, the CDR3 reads TGTGCCAGCAGTTATAGCGGGGGGCCGACCTACGAGCAGTACTTC.

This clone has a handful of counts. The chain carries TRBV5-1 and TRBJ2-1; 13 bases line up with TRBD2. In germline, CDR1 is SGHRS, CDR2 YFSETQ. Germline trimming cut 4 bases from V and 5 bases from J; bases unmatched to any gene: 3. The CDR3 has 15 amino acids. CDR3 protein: CASSRTSGRHNEQFF. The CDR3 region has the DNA TGCGCCAGCAGCCGGACTAGCGGGAGACACAATGAGCAGTTCTTC.

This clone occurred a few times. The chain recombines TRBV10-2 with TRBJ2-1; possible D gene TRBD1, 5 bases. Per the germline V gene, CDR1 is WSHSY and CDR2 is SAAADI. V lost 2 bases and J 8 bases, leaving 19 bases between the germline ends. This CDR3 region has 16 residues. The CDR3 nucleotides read TGCGCCAGCAGTGAGCCGATAGGGGCCGCTGGCGATGAGCAGTTCTTC. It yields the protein CASSEPIGAAGDEQFF.

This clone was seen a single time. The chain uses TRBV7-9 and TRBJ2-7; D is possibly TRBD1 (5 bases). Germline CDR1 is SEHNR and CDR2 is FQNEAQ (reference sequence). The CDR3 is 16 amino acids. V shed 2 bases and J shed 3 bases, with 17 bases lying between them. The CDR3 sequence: CASSLLITGKNYEQYF. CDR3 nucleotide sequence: TGTGCCAGCAGCTTACTAATAACAGGAAAAAACTACGAGCAGTACTTC. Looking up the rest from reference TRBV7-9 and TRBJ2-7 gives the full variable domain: DTGVSQNPRHKITKRGQNVTFRCDPISEHNRLYWYRQTLGQGPEFLTYFQNEAQLEKSRLLSDRFSAERPKGSFSTLEIQRTEQGDSAMYLCASSLLITGKNYEQYFGPGTRLTVT.

The CDR3 sequence is CASSPLAGSSYNEQFF. The CDR3 coding sequence is TGTGCCAGCAGCCCTCTAGCGGGAAGCTCCTACAATGAGCAGTTCTTC. The chain combines TRBV5-4 with TRBJ2-1, with 9 bases lining up with TRBD2. The CDR3 is made up of 16 amino acids. V lost 4 bases, J lost 0 bases, and 5 bases stayed unmatched. Germline V gene sequence: CDR1 SGHNT, CDR2 YYREEE (reference sequence).

CDR3 sequence reads: CASSYGSTDTQYF. The CDR3 DNA sequence: TGTGCCAGCAGTTACGGCTCCACAGATACGCAGTATTTT. The rearrangement uses TRBV6-5 and TRBJ2-3; D not certain. V was cut by 2 bases and J by 2 bases, with 5 bases left in between. Per the germline V gene, CDR1 is MNHEY and CDR2 is SVGAGI. CDR3 length: 13 amino acids.

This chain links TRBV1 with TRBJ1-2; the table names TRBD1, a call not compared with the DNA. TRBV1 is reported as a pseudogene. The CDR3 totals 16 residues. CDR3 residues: CTSSQYTRQGSYGYTF. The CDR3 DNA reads TGCACCAGCAGCCAATATACACGACAGGGATCTTATGGCTACACCTTC.

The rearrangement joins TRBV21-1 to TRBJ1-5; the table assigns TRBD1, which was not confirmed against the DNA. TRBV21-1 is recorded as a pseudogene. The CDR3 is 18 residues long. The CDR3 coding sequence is TGTGCCAGCAGCAAAGTCTTGTTTCGGGCCCGGACAAATCAGCCCCAGCATTTT. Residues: CASSKVLFRARTNQPQHF.

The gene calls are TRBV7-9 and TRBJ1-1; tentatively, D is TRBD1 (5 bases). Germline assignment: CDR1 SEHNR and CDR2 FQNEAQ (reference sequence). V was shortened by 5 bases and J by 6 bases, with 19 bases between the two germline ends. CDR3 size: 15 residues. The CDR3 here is CASSDGLRGRSEAFF. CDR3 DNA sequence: TGTGCCAGCAGCGACGGACTAAGGGGTAGGTCTGAAGCTTTCTTT. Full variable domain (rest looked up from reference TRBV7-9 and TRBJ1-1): DTGVSQNPRHKITKRGQNVTFRCDPISEHNRLYWYRQTLGQGPEFLTYFQNEAQLEKSRLLSDRFSAERPKGSFSTLEIQRTEQGDSAMYLCASSDGLRGRSEAFFGQGTRLTVV.

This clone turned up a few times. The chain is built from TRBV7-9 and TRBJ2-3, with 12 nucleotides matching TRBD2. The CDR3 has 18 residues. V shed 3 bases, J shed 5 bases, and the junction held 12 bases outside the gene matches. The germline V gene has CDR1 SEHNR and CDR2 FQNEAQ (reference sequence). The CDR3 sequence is CASSFGLAGGPRIDTQYF. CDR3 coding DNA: TGTGCCAGCAGCTTTGGGCTAGCGGGGGGGCCGAGGATAGATACGCAGTATTTT. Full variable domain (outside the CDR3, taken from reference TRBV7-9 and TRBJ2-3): DTGVSQNPRHKITKRGQNVTFRCDPISEHNRLYWYRQTLGQGPEFLTYFQNEAQLEKSRLLSDRFSAERPKGSFSTLEIQRTEQGDSAMYLCASSFGLAGGPRIDTQYFGPGTRLTVL.

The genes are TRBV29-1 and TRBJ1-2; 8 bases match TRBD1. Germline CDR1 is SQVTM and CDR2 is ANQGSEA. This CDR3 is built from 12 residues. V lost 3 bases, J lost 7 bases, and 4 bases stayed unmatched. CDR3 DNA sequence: TGCAGCGTTGAGGGCAGGGGGCTTGGCTACACCTTC. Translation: CSVEGRGLGYTF.

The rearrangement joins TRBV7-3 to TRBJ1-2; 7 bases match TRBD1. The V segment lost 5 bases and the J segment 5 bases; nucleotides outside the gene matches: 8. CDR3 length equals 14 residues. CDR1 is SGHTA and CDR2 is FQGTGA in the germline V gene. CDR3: CASSKGQTEYGYTF. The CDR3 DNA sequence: TGTGCCAGCAGCAAGGGACAGACAGAATATGGCTACACCTTC.

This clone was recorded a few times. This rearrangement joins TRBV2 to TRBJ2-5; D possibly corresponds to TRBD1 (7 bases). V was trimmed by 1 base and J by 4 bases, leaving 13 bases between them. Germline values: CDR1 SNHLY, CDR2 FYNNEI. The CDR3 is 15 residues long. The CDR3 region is CASSEGGQGGETQYF. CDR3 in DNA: TGTGCCAGCAGTGAAGGAGGTCAGGGGGGAGAGACCCAGTACTTC.

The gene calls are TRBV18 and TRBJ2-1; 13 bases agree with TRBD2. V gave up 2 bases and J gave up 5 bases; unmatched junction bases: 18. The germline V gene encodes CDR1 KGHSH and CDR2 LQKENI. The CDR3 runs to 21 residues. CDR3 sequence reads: CASSPVPAGLAGVGADNEQFF. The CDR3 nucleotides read TGTGCCAGCTCACCAGTCCCGGCAGGACTAGCGGGAGTGGGGGCTGACAATGAGCAGTTCTTC.

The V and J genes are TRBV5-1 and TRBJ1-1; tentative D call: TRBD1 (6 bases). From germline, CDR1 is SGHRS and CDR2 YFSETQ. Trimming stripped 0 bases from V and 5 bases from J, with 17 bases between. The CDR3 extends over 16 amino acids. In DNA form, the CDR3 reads TGCGCCAGCAGCTTGGCCGGGGGGCGGAGGGGGACTGAAGCTTTCTTT. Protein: CASSLAGGRRGTEAFF.

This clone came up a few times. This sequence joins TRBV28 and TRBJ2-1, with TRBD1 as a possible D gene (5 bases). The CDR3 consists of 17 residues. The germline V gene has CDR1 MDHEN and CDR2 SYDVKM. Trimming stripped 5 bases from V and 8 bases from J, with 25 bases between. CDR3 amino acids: CASSASDPNGALDEQFF. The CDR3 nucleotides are TGTGCCAGCAGTGCCTCCGACCCAAATGGGGCGTTGGATGAGCAGTTCTTC. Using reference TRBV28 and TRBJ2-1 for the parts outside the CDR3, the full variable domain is DVKVTQSSRYLVKRTGEKVFLECVQDMDHENMFWYRQDPGLGLRLIYFSYDVKMKEKGDIPEGYSVSREKKERFSLILESASTNQTSMYLCASSASDPNGALDEQFFGPGTRLTVL.

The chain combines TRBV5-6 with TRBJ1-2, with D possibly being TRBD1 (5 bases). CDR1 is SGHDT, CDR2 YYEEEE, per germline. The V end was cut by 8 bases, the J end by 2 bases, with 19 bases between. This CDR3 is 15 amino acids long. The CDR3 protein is CASGEGSGINYGYTF. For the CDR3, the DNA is TGTGCCAGTGGGGAGGGGTCAGGCATCAACTATGGCTACACCTTC. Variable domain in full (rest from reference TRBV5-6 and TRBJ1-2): DAGVTQSPTHLIKTRGQQVTLRCSPKSGHDTVSWYQQALGQGPQFIFQYYEEEERQRGNFPDRFSGHQFPNYSSELNVNALLLGDSALYLCASGEGSGINYGYTFGSGTRLTVV.

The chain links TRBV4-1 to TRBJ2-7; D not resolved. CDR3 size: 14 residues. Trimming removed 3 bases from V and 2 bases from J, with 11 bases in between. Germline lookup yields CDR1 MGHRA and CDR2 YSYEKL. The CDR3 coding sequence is TGCGCCAGCAGCCAGAGTTACTTAGCCTACGAGCAGTACTTC. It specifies CASSQSYLAYEQYF.

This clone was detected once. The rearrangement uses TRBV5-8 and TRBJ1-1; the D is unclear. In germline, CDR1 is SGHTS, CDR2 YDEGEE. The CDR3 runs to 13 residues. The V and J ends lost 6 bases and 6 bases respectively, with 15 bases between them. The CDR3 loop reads CASKLILEAEAFF. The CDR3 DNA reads TGTGCCAGCAAACTTATCCTTGAGGCTGAAGCTTTCTTT.

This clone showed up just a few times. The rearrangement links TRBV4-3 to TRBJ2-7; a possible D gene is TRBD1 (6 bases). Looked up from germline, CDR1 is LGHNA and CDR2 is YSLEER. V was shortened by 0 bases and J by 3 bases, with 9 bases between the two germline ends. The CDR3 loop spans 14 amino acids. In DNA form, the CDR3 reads TGCGCCAGCAGCCAAGAGGTCAGGGGCTACGAGCAGTACTTC. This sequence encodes CASSQEVRGYEQYF.

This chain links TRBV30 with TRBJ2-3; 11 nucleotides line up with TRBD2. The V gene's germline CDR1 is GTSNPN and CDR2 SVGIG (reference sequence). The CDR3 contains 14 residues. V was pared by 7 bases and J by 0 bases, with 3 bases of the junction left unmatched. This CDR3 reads CASSGGTSTDTQYF. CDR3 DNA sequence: TGTGCCTCTAGCGGGGGGACCAGCACAGATACGCAGTATTTT.

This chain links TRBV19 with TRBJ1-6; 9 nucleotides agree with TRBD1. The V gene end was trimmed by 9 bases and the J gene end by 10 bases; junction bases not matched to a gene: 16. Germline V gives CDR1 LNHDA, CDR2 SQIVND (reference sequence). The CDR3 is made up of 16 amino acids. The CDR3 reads CASRNMQQGARSPLHF. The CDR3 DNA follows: TGTGCCAGCCGAAACATGCAACAGGGGGCAAGGTCACCCCTCCACTTT. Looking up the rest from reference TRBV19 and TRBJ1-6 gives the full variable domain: DGGITQSPKYLFRKEGQNVTLSCEQNLNHDAMYWYRQDPGQGLRLIYYSQIVNDFQKGDIAEGYSVSREKKESFPLTVTSAQKNPTAFYLCASRNMQQGARSPLHFGNGTRLTVT.

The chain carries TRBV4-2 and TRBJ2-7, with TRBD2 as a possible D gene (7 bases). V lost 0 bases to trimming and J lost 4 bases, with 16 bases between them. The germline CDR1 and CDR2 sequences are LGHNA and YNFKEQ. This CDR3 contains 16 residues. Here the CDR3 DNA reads TGTGCCAGCAGCCAAGAGGGCGGGGGCCATAGTTACGAGCAGTACTTC. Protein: CASSQEGGGHSYEQYF.

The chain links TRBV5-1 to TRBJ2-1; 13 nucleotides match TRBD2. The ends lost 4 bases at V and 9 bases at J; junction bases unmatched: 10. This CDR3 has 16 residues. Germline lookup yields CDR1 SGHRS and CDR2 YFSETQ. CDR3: CASSPGTSGILGEQFF. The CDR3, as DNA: TGCGCCAGCAGCCCGGGGACTAGCGGGATACTGGGTGAGCAGTTCTTC.

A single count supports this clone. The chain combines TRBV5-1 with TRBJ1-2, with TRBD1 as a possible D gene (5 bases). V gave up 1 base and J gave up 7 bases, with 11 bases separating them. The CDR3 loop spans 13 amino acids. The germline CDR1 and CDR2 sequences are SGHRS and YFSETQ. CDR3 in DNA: TGCGCCAGCAGCTTGTCTTCCGGGGGTGGCTACACCTTC. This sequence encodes CASSLSSGGGYTF.

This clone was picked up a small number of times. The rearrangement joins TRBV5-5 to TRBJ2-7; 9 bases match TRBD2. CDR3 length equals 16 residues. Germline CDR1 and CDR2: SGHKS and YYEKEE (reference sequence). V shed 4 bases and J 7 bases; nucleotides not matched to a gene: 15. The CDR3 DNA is TGTGCCAGCAGCCCCGTCCTGACTAGCGGCCCTGGGGAGCAGTACTTC. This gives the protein CASSPVLTSGPGEQYF.

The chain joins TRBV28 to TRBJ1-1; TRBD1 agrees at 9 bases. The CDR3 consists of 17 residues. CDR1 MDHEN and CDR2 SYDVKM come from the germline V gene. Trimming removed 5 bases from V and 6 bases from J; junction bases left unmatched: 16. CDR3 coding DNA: TGTGCCAGCAGTGAACCCGGGACAGGGCTGAGGAAGCCTGAAGCTTTCTTT. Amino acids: CASSEPGTGLRKPEAFF.

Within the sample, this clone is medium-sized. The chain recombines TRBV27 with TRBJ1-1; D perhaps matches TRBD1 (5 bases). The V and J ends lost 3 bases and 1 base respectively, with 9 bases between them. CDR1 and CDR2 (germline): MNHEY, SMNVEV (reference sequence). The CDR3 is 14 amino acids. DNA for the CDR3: TGTGCCAGCAGTTTTCGGGGGGGGAACACTGAAGCTTTCTTT. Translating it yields CASSFRGGNTEAFF.

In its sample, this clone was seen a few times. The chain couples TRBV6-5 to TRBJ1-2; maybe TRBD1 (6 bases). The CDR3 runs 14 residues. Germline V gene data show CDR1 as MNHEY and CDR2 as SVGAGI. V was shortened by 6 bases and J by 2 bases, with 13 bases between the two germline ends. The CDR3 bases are TGTGCCAGCAGCCGGACAGCTTCCAACTATGGCTACACCTTC. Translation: CASSRTASNYGYTF.

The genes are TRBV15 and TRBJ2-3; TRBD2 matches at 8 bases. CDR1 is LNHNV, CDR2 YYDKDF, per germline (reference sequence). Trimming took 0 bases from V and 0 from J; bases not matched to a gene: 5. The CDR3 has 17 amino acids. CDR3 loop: CATSRDLTSGSTDTQYF. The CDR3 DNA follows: TGTGCCACCAGCAGAGATTTAACTAGCGGAAGCACAGATACGCAGTATTTT.

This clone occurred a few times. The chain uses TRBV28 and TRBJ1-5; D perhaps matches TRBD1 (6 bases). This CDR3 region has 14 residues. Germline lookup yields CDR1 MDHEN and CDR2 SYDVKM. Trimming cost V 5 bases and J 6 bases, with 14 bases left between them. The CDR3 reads CASSLATGLQPQHF. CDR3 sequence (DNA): TGTGCCAGCAGTCTCGCGACAGGCCTTCAGCCCCAGCATTTT.